The TCR beta chain described here comes from a study of a mutant IDH1 vaccine in newly diagnosed glioma. Time point specified: baseline, week 1 (first vaccination visit). The treatment: pre-vaccination baseline after standard-of-care therapy. This CDR3 region has 15 residues. The trim removed 3 bases at V and 2 bases at J, leaving 5 bases unmatched. Germline CDR1 is SGDLS and CDR2 is YYNGEE. Repertoires were generated with immunoSEQ multiplex PCR, while TCRdb's copy carries only in-frame clones and drops some. The data contain tens of thousands of clones, approximately 92% of them singletons. This sequence was found in a man between 45 and 60 years old with glioma. The chain recombines TRBV9 with TRBJ2-7; 10 positions match TRBD1. The sequences come from PBMCs, collected from a glioma patient treated with radiotherapy, temozolomide or both. The CDR3 sequence is CASSEAGTGAYEQYF. The CDR3 nucleotides are TGTGCCAGCAGCGAGGCCGGGACAGGGGCCTACGAGCAGTACTTC.